A selection of T cell receptor beta chains follows, all from one sample in a study of blood T cell repertoires in COVID-19. This table comes from immunoSEQ multiplex PCR, and its TCRdb copy is limited to in-frame clones, with some not included. Among 130,000 to 150,000 clones listed, roughly 79% were seen once. Sequenced: peripheral blood. The receptors were gathered from a human donor with acute or convalescent COVID-19. The donor label of this sample is uncertain. Both conserved end residues are part of each CDR3. D genes are given only for firm matches. Size is stated for part of the rows, as once, few or many counts, or as a class when the clone is expanded.

V	J	D	size	DNA	CDR3
TRBV7-2	TRBJ2-2	NA	once	TGTGCCAGCAGCAAAGACAGGGCGGGAACCGGGGAGCTGTTTTTT	CASSKDRAGTGELFF
TRBV5-1	TRBJ1-3	NA	NA	TGCGCCAGCAGCCCTTCGAGCTCTGGAAACACCATATATTTT	CASSPSSSGNTIYF
TRBV6-5	TRBJ1-2	NA	NA	TGTGCCAGCAGTTCCCGACAGAGCTATGGCTACACCTTC	CASSSRQSYGYTF
TRBV24-1	TRBJ2-5	NA	NA	TGTGCCACCAGGAACTCTCAAGAGACCCAGTACTTC	CATRNSQETQYF
TRBV19	TRBJ1-4	NA	NA	TGTGCCAGTAGTATATGGGGGCCAAATGAAAAACTGTTTTTT	CASSIWGPNEKLFF
TRBV30	TRBJ1-6	NA	NA	TGTGCCTGGAGGGACAGCTTATATTCACCCCTCCACTTT	CAWRDSLYSPLHF
TRBV30	TRBJ1-5	NA	NA	TGTGCCTGGAGCCAGGGCAATCAGCCCCAGCATTTT	CAWSQGNQPQHF
TRBV29-1	TRBJ1-2	NA	NA	TGCAGCGTTGAAGATTATCCGGGAGCTAACTATGGCTACACCTTC	CSVEDYPGANYGYTF
TRBV9	TRBJ2-7	NA	NA	TGTGCCAGCAGCGGCGGACTGCTCTCCTACGAGCAGTACTTC	CASSGGLLSYEQYF
TRBV6-6	TRBJ1-2	TRBD1	NA	TGTGCCAGCAGTTACACCGGGACAGGGTATGGCTACACCTTC	CASSYTGTGYGYTF
TRBV11-1	TRBJ1-4	NA	NA	TGTGCCAGCAGCTCGGACAGTAATGAAAAACTGTTTTTT	CASSSDSNEKLFF
TRBV7-9	TRBJ1-3	NA	NA	TGTGCCAGCACCCCTATGTTGCGAAACACCATATATTTT	CASTPMLRNTIYF
TRBV24-1	TRBJ2-2	NA	NA	TGTGCCACCAGTGAACGGACAGCGTCAACCAACACCGGGGAGCTGTTTTTT	CATSERTASTNTGELFF
TRBV6-1	TRBJ2-2	NA	NA	TGTGCCAGCAGTGAAGCCTCCCGGGGGATAGGGGAGCTGTTTTTT	CASSEASRGIGELFF
TRBV6-4	TRBJ2-2	NA	NA	TGTGCCAGCAGTGTGTCGCCGGGGGGCCTCACCGGGGAGCTGTTTTTT	CASSVSPGGLTGELFF
TRBV18	TRBJ1-1	TRBD1	NA	TGTGCCAGCTCAGACTCGGGACAGGGGAGGTCTGAAGCTTTCTTT	CASSDSGQGRSEAFF
TRBV3-1/TRBV3-2	TRBJ1-1	NA	NA	TGTGCCAGCAGCCAGAGAGGATGGAACACTGAAGCTTTCTTT	CASSQRGWNTEAFF
TRBV28	TRBJ2-7	TRBD1	NA	TGTGCCAGCAGTTTCCGGGACAGGGGCACCTACGAGCAGTACTTC	CASSFRDRGTYEQYF
TRBV5-1	TRBJ2-1	NA	NA	TGCGCCAGCAGCTTCGGGACAGAGCAGTTCTTC	CASSFGTEQFF
TRBV27	TRBJ2-3	TRBD2	once	TGTGCCAGCAGCCGGGAAGCGGGGGGGTCTCGGGGCACAGATACGCAGTATTTT	CASSREAGGSRGTDTQYF
TRBV9	TRBJ1-1	NA	NA	TGTGCCAGCAGCCTCTCCGGACAGAAGAACACTGAAGCTTTCTTT	CASSLSGQKNTEAFF
TRBV30	TRBJ1-3	NA	NA	TGTGCCTGGGACAGGAATTCTGGAAACACCATATATTTT	CAWDRNSGNTIYF
TRBV5-4	TRBJ1-2	NA	NA	TGTGCCAGCAGCTTGGAACAGGGAGCGGTCTATGGCTACACCTTC	CASSLEQGAVYGYTF
TRBV2	TRBJ1-1	NA	NA	TGTGCCAGCGGTGGACAGCGAGACACTGAAGCTTTCTTT	CASGGQRDTEAFF
TRBV9	TRBJ1-2	TRBD1	NA	TGTGCCAGCAGCCCCCGGACAGGGTATGGCTACACCTTC	CASSPRTGYGYTF